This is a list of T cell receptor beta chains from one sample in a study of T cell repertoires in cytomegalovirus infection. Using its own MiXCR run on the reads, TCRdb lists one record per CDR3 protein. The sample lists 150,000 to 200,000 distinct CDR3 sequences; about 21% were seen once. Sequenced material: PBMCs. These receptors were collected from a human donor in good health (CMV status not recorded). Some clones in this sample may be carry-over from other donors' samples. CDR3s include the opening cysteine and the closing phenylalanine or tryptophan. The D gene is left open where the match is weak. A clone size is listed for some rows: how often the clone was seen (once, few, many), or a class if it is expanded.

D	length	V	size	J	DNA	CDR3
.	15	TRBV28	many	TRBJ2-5	TGTGCCAGCAGTTTAAGTGGTCCGGGGCAAGAGACCCAGTACTTC	CASSLSGPGQETQYF
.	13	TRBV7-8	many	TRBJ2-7	TGTGCCAGCAGCCTGGATTTGACCTACGAGCAGTACTTC	CASSLDLTYEQYF
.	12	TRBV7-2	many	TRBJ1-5	TGTGCCAGCAGCTTAAATTTCCTGCCCCAGCATTTT	CASSLNFLPQHF
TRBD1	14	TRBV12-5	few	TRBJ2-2	TGTGCTACCTGGACAGGGAATATCGCCGGGGAGCTGTTTTTT	CATWTGNIAGELFF
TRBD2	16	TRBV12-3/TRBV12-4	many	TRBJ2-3	TGTGCCAGCAGTCCCTCCGGGACTAGCGGGATGAATACGCAGTATTTT	CASSPSGTSGMNTQYF
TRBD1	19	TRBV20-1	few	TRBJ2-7	TGCAGTGCTAGAGACCCTTATGACAGGGGCGCGAGGAGCTCCTACGAGCAGTACTTC	CSARDPYDRGARSSYEQYF
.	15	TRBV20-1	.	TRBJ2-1	TGCAGTGCTAGAGTTCCTAGCCCGGGGTACAATGAGCAGTTCTTC	CSARVPSPGYNEQFF
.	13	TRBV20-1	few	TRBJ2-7	TGCAGTGCTAGAGAAGTGACAACCTACGAGCAGTACTTC	CSAREVTTYEQYF
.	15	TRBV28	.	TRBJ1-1	TGTGCCAGCAGTGGGGCGCTTCGGTCGAACACTGAAGCTTTCTTT	CASSGALRSNTEAFF
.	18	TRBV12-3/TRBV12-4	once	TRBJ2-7	TGTGCCAGCAGTTCCCTCACAGGTTCAACGGTCTCCCTGGACGAGCAGTACTTC	CASSSLTGSTVSLDEQYF
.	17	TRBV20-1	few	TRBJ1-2	TGCAGTGCTAGAGATTGGATTGCCCAGGGGAGGGGATATGGCTACACCTTC	CSARDWIAQGRGYGYTF
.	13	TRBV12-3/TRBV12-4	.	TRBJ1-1	TGTGCCAGCAGTTTGATACTGAACACTGAAGCTTTCTTT	CASSLILNTEAFF
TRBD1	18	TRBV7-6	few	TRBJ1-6	TGTGCCAGCAGCCGGGACAGCCCTGCTAGCTCCTATAATTCACCCCTCCACTTT	CASSRDSPASSYNSPLHF
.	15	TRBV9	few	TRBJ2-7	TGTGCCAGCAGCGCCGGGCAGGGCTCGAGAAACGAGCAGTACTTC	CASSAGQGSRNEQYF
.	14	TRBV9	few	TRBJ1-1	TGTGCCAGCAGCGTTAGGGCCACGAACACTGAAGCTTTCTTT	CASSVRATNTEAFF
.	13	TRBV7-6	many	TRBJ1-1	TGTGCCAGCAGTTCTGGGGGGGCAACTGAAGCTTTCTTT	CASSSGGATEAFF
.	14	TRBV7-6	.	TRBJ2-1	TGTGCCAGCAGCCCCCTCGGAGTATACAATGAGCAGTTCTTC	CASSPLGVYNEQFF
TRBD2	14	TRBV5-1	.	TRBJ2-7	TGCGCCAGCAGCACGAGCGGGGGATCTTACGAGCAGTACTTC	CASSTSGGSYEQYF
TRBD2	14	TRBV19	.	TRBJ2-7	TGTGCCAGTGCCCCGACTAGCGTAAACGACGAGCAGTACTTC	CASAPTSVNDEQYF
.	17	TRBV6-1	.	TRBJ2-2	TGTGCCAGCAGTGCCCGGGACGCGGCCCTAGGAAGCGGGGAGCTGTTTTTT	CASSARDAALGSGELFF
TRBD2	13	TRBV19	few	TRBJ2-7	TGTGCCAGCGGGACTAGCGGGACCTACGAGCAGTACTTC	CASGTSGTYEQYF
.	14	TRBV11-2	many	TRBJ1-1	TGTGCCAGCAGCTTAGAATGGATGAACACTGAAGCTTTCTTT	CASSLEWMNTEAFF
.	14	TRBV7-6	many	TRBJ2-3	TGTGCCAGCAGCTTAGGTACTAGGGCAGATACGCAGTATTTT	CASSLGTRADTQYF
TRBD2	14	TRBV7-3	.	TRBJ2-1	TGTGCCAGCAGCCGAGGACTAGTTTTCGATGAGCAGTTCTTC	CASSRGLVFDEQFF
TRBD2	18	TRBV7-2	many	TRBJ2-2	TGTGCCAGCAGCTTAGTGCCCGCGGGAGGATTGAACACCGGGGAGCTGTTTTTT	CASSLVPAGGLNTGELFF
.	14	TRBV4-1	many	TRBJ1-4	TGCGCCAGCAGCCCGGCGGGGCCAGGTGAAAAACTGTTTTTT	CASSPAGPGEKLFF
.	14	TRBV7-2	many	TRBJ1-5	TGTGCCAGCAGCTTCCTGGGAGGCAATCAGCCCCAGCATTTT	CASSFLGGNQPQHF
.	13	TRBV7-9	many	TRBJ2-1	TGTGCCAGCAGCTTATCTGGGGACTGGGAGCAGTTCTTC	CASSLSGDWEQFF
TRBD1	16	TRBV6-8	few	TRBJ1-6	TGTGCCAGCAGTTACTCAGGGACAGTCTATAATTCACCCCTCCACTTT	CASSYSGTVYNSPLHF
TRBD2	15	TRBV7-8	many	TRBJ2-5	TGTGCCAGCAGCGACCGACTAGCCCTGGACGTGACCCAGTACTTC	CASSDRLALDVTQYF
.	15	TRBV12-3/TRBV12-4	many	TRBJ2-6	TGTGCCAGCACTCAATGGGGGACTGGGGCCAACGTCCTGACTTTC	CASTQWGTGANVLTF
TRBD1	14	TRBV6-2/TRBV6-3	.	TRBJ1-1	TGTGCCAGCACCAGGGACGGACAGGTATCTGAAGCTTTCTTT	CASTRDGQVSEAFF
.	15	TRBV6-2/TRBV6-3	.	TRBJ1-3	TGTGCCAGCAGTCGGACAGCCGACTCTGGAAACACCATATATTTT	CASSRTADSGNTIYF
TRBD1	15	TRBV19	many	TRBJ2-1	TGTGCCAGTAGTCTTACAGGGGGCGATATTAATGAGCAGTTCTTC	CASSLTGGDINEQFF
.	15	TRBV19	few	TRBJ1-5	TGTGCCAGTTTGGAGGCGGGTTTGGGCAATCAGCCCCAGCATTTT	CASLEAGLGNQPQHF
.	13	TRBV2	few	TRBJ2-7	TGTGCCAGCAGACCCGTGGGGCCATACGAGCAGTACTTC	CASRPVGPYEQYF
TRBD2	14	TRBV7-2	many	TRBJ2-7	TGTGCCAGCAGTCCGGGACTAGCGGTCTCCGAGCAGTACTTC	CASSPGLAVSEQYF
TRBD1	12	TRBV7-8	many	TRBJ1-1	TGTGCCAGCAGCCAGGACAGGGCCCGTGCTTTCTTT	CASSQDRARAFF
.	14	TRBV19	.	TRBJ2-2	TGTGCCAGTAGTGATTCACTGAACACCGGGGAGCTGTTTTTT	CASSDSLNTGELFF
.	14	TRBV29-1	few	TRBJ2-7	TGCAGCGTTGAAGGGCCGGGGCAAAGTTACGAGCAGTACTTC	CSVEGPGQSYEQYF
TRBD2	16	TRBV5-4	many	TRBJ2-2	TGTGCCAGCACCCCGGACCTAGCGGGAAACACCGGGGAGCTGTTTTTT	CASTPDLAGNTGELFF
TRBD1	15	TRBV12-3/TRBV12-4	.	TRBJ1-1	TGTGCCAGCAGCCCGGGACAGGGGTTGCCCACTGAAGCTTTCTTT	CASSPGQGLPTEAFF
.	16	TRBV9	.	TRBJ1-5	TGTGCCAGCAGCGTAGGGTCCGGGCGCCCGGATCAGCCCCAGCATTTT	CASSVGSGRPDQPQHF
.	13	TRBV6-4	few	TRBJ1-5	TGTGCCAGCAGTGACATCCCTAATCAGCCCCAGCATTTT	CASSDIPNQPQHF
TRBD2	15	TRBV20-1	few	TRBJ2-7	TGCAGTGCTAGGCCCACGACTAGCGGGAGACGCGAGCAGTACTTC	CSARPTTSGRREQYF
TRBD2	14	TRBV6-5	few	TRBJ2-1	TGTGCCAGCAGACCCGGGACTAGCGGGATGAAGCAGTTCTTC	CASRPGTSGMKQFF
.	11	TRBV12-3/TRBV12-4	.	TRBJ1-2	TGTGCCAGCAGTTTATCATGGACACCGACCTTC	CASSLSWTPTF
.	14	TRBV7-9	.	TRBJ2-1	TGTGCCAACAGCTTAGTCGGCCCGACGGAAGAGCAGTTCTTC	CANSLVGPTEEQFF
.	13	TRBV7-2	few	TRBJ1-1	TGTGCCAGCAGCCTATATCAGAACACTGAAGCTCTCTTT	CASSLYQNTEALF
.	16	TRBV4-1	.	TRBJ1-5	TGCGCCAGCAGCCAAGATCAGGGGCATCGGAATCAGCCCCAGCATTTT	CASSQDQGHRNQPQHF
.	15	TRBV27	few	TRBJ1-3	TGTGCCAGCAGTTTGACGGCCCATATTGGAAACACCATATATTTT	CASSLTAHIGNTIYF
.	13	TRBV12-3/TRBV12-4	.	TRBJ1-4	TGTGCCAGCAGTTTAGCGGGTACTGAAAAACTGTTTTTT	CASSLAGTEKLFF
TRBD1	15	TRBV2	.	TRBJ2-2	TGTGCCGGTCACCCCGGGACAGGGCAGACCGGGGAGCTGTTTTTT	CAGHPGTGQTGELFF
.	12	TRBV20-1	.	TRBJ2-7	TGCAGTGGACTAGAGAGCTCCTACGAGCAGTACTTC	CSGLESSYEQYF
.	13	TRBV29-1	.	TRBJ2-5	TGCAGCGTTGATTGGGGGGGCCGAGAGACCCAGTACTTC	CSVDWGGRETQYF
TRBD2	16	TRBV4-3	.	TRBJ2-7	TGCGCCAGCAGCCAAGTCCGTAGCGGGAGGGCGGGGGAGCAGTACTTC	CASSQVRSGRAGEQYF